This entry lists 32 T cell receptor beta chains sequenced from one sample in a study of CD8 T cells in ankylosing spondylitis. TCRdb fed the 5' RACE reads into MiXCR, producing one record per CDR3 protein. The sample carries around 330,000 distinct CDR3 sequences, 11% recorded once. The sequencing sample was made of blood, either unsorted or a sorted T cell fraction (not recorded which). The receptors were sampled from a female donor with ankylosing spondylitis or in good health (not recorded which).

The V call is TRBV18, the J call TRBJ1-1, with TRBD1 matching 8 bases. CDR3 length: 16 amino acids. Per the germline V gene, CDR1 is KGHSH and CDR2 is LQKENI. V lost 3 bases, J lost 1 base, and 7 bases stayed unmatched. The CDR3 reads CASSPRTGMQNTEAFF. The DNA of the CDR3 is TGTGCCAGCTCACCTAGGACAGGGATGCAGAACACTGAAGCTTTCTTT.

At least ten counts were recorded for this clonotype. The V gene is TRBV5-1, the J gene TRBJ2-5; D ambiguous. V was pared by 5 bases and J by 2 bases, with 10 bases between. Germline loops: CDR1 SGHRS, CDR2 YFSETQ. CDR3 length: 13 residues. In DNA form, the CDR3 reads TGCGCCAGCAGGAGGTCTGATCAAGAGACCCAGTACTTC. It codes for CASRRSDQETQYF.

This clonotype was counted a few times. The chain employs TRBV29-1 and TRBJ2-1; weak D call: TRBD2 (7 bases). The CDR3 length is 13 residues. Trimming removed 7 bases at V and 6 bases at J, with 16 bases between. Looked up from germline, CDR1 is SQVTM and CDR2 is ANQGSEA. The CDR3 coding sequence is TGCAGCGGCAGGGGAGGGTTCGTCAATGAGCAGTTCTTC. The encoded protein is CSGRGGFVNEQFF.

There are many counts of this clonotype. The V gene is TRBV12-3 or TRBV12-4, the J gene TRBJ2-1; a possible D gene is TRBD1 (5 bases). Trimming stripped 5 bases from V and 6 bases from J, with 20 bases between. The length of the CDR3 is 16 residues. The CDR3 sequence is CASSPSVGRGRNEQFF. The CDR3 DNA sequence: TGTGCCAGCAGTCCCTCCGTGGGGCGTGGGCGCAATGAGCAGTTCTTC.

This clonotype was detected ten times or more. The chain is built from TRBV27 and TRBJ1-4; no firm D call. Germline V gene data show CDR1 as MNHEY and CDR2 as SMNVEV (reference sequence). The V gene lost 6 bases and the J gene lost 6 bases, with 14 bases spanning the gap. This CDR3 comprises 14 residues. The CDR3 reads CASRGTANDEKLFF. The CDR3 DNA sequence: TGTGCCAGCAGAGGAACAGCTAATGATGAAAAACTGTTTTTT.

This clonotype was recorded a few times. CDR3: CAGGTTDTQYF. The CDR3 DNA follows: TGTGCCGGAGGGACCACAGATACGCAGTATTTT. The V call is TRBV6-6, the J call TRBJ2-3; tentatively, D is TRBD2 (6 bases). Germline V gene sequence: CDR1 MNHNY, CDR2 SVGAGI (reference sequence). The length of the CDR3 is 11 residues. V lost 11 bases and J lost 2, with 8 bases in between.

In this sample, this clonotype turned up many times. The rearrangement joins TRBV5-5 to TRBJ2-3; 11 bases are a match to TRBD2. Losses at the gene ends were 4 bases for V and 5 bases for J; bases not matched to a gene: 9. Germline CDR1 is SGHKS and CDR2 is YYEKEE (reference sequence). The CDR3 loop spans 16 amino acids. The CDR3 DNA follows: TGTGCCAGCAGCGCCGCTAGCGGGAGGTCTAAAGATACGCAGTATTTT. This gives the protein CASSAASGRSKDTQYF.

The rearrangement links TRBV7-2 to TRBJ1-2; 7 positions agree with TRBD1. The CDR3 extends over 13 amino acids. Germline V lookup: CDR1 SGHTA, CDR2 FQGNSA. Unmatched junction bases numbered 3, after V lost 6 bases and J lost 2 bases. The CDR3 loop is CASRETGNYGYTF. The DNA of the CDR3 is TGTGCCAGCAGGGAGACAGGGAACTATGGCTACACCTTC.

This clonotype was seen at least ten times. V gene TRBV5-1 combines with J gene TRBJ2-1; the D is unclear. The CDR3 is made up of 16 amino acids. CDR1 SGHRS and CDR2 YFSETQ come from the germline V gene. The V gene lost 0 bases and the J gene lost 4 bases, with 14 bases spanning the gap. This chain's CDR3 is CASSLAPGEVYNEQFF. Written as DNA, the CDR3 is TGCGCCAGCAGCTTGGCCCCAGGCGAAGTTTACAATGAGCAGTTCTTC.

This clonotype was recorded a few times. The chain has TRBV29-1 and TRBJ2-3, with a weak D call TRBD2 (6 bases). From germline, CDR1 is SQVTM and CDR2 ANQGSEA. The CDR3 spans 13 residues. Trimming took off 6 bases at V and 2 bases at J, with 12 bases between the two ends. The CDR3 DNA reads TGCAGCGTAACGCGGGGAAACACAGATACGCAGTATTTT. This encodes CSVTRGNTDTQYF.

This clonotype occurred many times. The junction departs from the called germline gene at one end, perhaps through a read error. This chain joins TRBV28 and TRBJ2-2, with D uncertain. Germline loops: CDR1 MDHEN, CDR2 SYDVKM. The CDR3 runs to 14 residues. The CDR3 sequence: CASTLGWLFGELFF. The CDR3 nucleotides read TGTGCCAGCACTTTAGGTTGGCTTTTCGGGGAGCTGTTTTTT.

This clonotype was recorded a few times. The J gene is TRBJ2-4, the V gene TRBV5-1; maybe TRBD2 (8 bases). CDR1 SGHRS and CDR2 YFSETQ come from the germline V gene. The ends were cut back, 4 bases at V and 5 bases at J, with 13 bases in the middle. The CDR3 consists of 14 residues. The DNA for the CDR3 is TGCGCCAGCAGCCGGGGGGGACAGCAAAACATTCAGTACTTC. It translates to CASSRGGQQNIQYF.

This clonotype was detected ten times or more. The chain employs TRBV18 and TRBJ2-3; the D is unclear. The CDR3 length is 13 residues. The germline V and J ends were trimmed by 1 base and 2 bases, with 4 bases remaining between them. CDR1 is KGHSH, CDR2 LQKENI, per germline. This CDR3 reads CASSPQNTDTQYF. The CDR3 coding sequence is TGTGCCAGCTCACCACAAAACACAGATACGCAGTATTTT.

The chain joins TRBV21-1 to TRBJ2-7; the D segment call TRBD2 is taken from the table without a DNA check. TRBV21-1 has pseudogene status. The CDR3 sequence is 16 residues long. The CDR3 region is CASSKELQPSFHEQYF. DNA of the CDR3: TGTGCCAGCAGCAAAGAACTACAGCCCTCTTTCCACGAGCAGTACTTC.

This clonotype was picked up a small number of times. The gene calls are TRBV20-1 and TRBJ2-7; tentatively, D is TRBD1 or TRBD2 (6 bases each). Trimming took 6 bases from V and 0 from J, leaving 24 bases between them. The germline V gene encodes CDR1 DFQATT and CDR2 SNEGSKA (reference sequence). This CDR3 comprises 17 residues. CDR3: CSANHGRGRPNSYEQYF. Written as DNA, the CDR3 is TGCAGTGCCAATCACGGTAGGGGGAGGCCTAACTCCTACGAGCAGTACTTC.

The rearrangement uses TRBV5-1 and TRBJ1-6; 7 bases line up with TRBD1. Germline loops: CDR1 SGHRS, CDR2 YFSETQ. The ends lost 2 bases at V and 10 bases at J; junction bases unmatched: 12. CDR3 size: 16 residues. The CDR3, as DNA: TGCGCCAGCAGCTTTCTGCAGGGGGGTCGAGAGTCACCCCTCCACTTT. Translating it yields CASSFLQGGRESPLHF.

In its sample, this clonotype was seen a few times. The V call is TRBV11-1, the J call TRBJ2-2; 13 nucleotides line up with TRBD2. From germline, CDR1 is SGHAT and CDR2 FQDESV (reference sequence). The J segment lost 0 bases and the V segment lost 5 bases, leaving 6 bases of the junction unmatched. The CDR3 is made up of 18 amino acids. The DNA of the CDR3 is TGTGCCAGCAGCATACTAGCGGGAGGGAAGCCGAACACCGGGGAGCTGTTTTTT. This codes for CASSILAGGKPNTGELFF. Variable domain in full (rest from reference TRBV11-1 and TRBJ2-2): EAEVAQSPRYKITEKSQAVAFWCDPISGHATLYWYRQILGQGPELLVQFQDESVVDDSQLPKDRFSAERLKGVDSTLKIQPAELGDSAMYLCASSILAGGKPNTGELFFGEGSRLTVL.

The chain has TRBV4-3 and TRBJ2-7, with 10 bases identical to TRBD1. Trimming took 0 bases from V and 7 from J; bases not matched to a gene: 9. CDR3 size: 16 residues. Germline lookup yields CDR1 LGHNA and CDR2 YSLEER. CDR3 loop: CASSQDAGQGLYEQYF. CDR3 nucleotide sequence: TGCGCCAGCAGCCAAGATGCGGGACAGGGGCTGTATGAGCAGTACTTC.

This clonotype was recorded at least ten times. The rearrangement joins TRBV5-1 to TRBJ2-2; 8 nucleotides line up with TRBD1. CDR1 is SGHRS, CDR2 YFSETQ, per germline. The ends lost 4 bases at V and 1 base at J; junction bases unmatched: 6. The CDR3 extends over 16 amino acids. The CDR3 loop is CASSPMGTGNTGELFF. The CDR3 coding sequence is TGCGCCAGCAGCCCCATGGGGACAGGGAACACCGGGGAGCTGTTTTTT.

This clonotype was observed many times. V and J are TRBV12-3 or TRBV12-4 and TRBJ2-7; D uncertain. Trimming removed 3 bases at V and 2 bases at J, with 11 bases between. This CDR3 comprises 14 residues. The CDR3 DNA reads as TGTGCCAGCAGTTTGAGCGCAGGAACCTACGAGCAGTACTTC. It yields the protein CASSLSAGTYEQYF.

This clonotype has at least ten counts. The V and J genes are TRBV5-1 and TRBJ1-1, with D unresolved. Trimming left V 1 base short and J 1 base short, with 5 bases between. This CDR3 has 13 residues. Germline CDR1 reads SGHRS; CDR2 reads YFSETQ. The CDR3 DNA reads TGCGCCAGCAGCTTGACCGCGAACACTGAAGCTTTCTTT. Translation: CASSLTANTEAFF.

This clonotype was recorded at least ten times. The chain is built from TRBV6-1 and TRBJ2-1; D is undetermined. Germline CDR1 is MNHNS and CDR2 is SASEGT. The CDR3 spans 14 residues. V was trimmed by 5 bases and J by 6 bases, leaving 14 bases between them. The CDR3 DNA is TGTGCCAGCAGTCCCCTTTTTCTCGGCAATGAGCAGTTCTTC. Its translation: CASSPLFLGNEQFF.

The V call is TRBV9, the J call TRBJ2-2; 7 positions agree with TRBD1. V was clipped by 6 bases and J by 5 bases; unmatched bases: 10. Germline V gene data show CDR1 as SGDLS and CDR2 as YYNGEE. The CDR3 is 15 residues long. The chain's CDR3 is CASTRTGELTGELFF. The CDR3 nucleotides are TGTGCCAGCACCCGAACAGGGGAATTGACCGGGGAGCTGTTTTTT.

The chain employs TRBV29-1 and TRBJ1-2; 7 bases line up with TRBD1. There are 14 residues in the CDR3. V lost 2 bases, J lost 4 bases, and 7 bases stayed unmatched. CDR1 is SQVTM, CDR2 ANQGSEA, per germline. The CDR3 DNA is TGCAGCGTTGAACACCTAAACAGGGGCTATGGCTACACCTTC. Protein sequence: CSVEHLNRGYGYTF.

The chain recombines TRBV5-1 with TRBJ2-2; no reliable D call. The CDR3 loop spans 15 amino acids. The V gene's germline CDR1 is SGHRS and CDR2 YFSETQ. Between the trimmed V and J ends, which lost 1 base and 0 bases, there was a span of 7 bases. CDR3 region: CASSLRLANTGELFF. The DNA of the CDR3 is TGCGCCAGCAGCTTGAGGCTAGCGAACACCGGGGAGCTGTTTTTT.

Many counts were recorded for this clonotype. The chain links TRBV20-1 to TRBJ2-7; D is possibly TRBD1 or TRBD2 (5 bases each). V lost 6 bases and J 3 bases, leaving 9 bases between the germline ends. The length of the CDR3 is 11 residues. Germline assignment: CDR1 DFQATT and CDR2 SNEGSKA (reference sequence). This chain's CDR3 is CSAGTNYEQYF. CDR3 nucleotide sequence: TGCAGTGCCGGGACGAACTACGAGCAGTACTTC.

V usage is TRBV20-1 and J usage is TRBJ2-1, with 15 bases matching TRBD2. Per germline, CDR1 DFQATT and CDR2 SNEGSKA (reference sequence). Trimming took 0 bases from V and 6 from J; bases not matched to a gene: 6. The CDR3 sequence is 17 residues long. CDR3: CSARDGTSGGLTNEQFF. DNA for the CDR3: TGCAGTGCTAGAGACGGGACTAGCGGGGGGTTAACCAATGAGCAGTTCTTC.

Many counts were recorded for this clonotype. The genes are TRBV9 and TRBJ2-7, with a tentative D call TRBD1 (5 bases). The V gene's germline CDR1 is SGDLS and CDR2 YYNGEE. The CDR3 totals 16 residues. V lost 0 bases and J 9 bases, leaving 22 bases between the germline ends. In DNA form, the CDR3 reads TGTGCCAGCAGCGTAGGGGCGGACATCCAGAGTACTCGGCAGTACTTC. It yields the protein CASSVGADIQSTRQYF.

Many counts were recorded for this clonotype. This rearrangement joins TRBV5-6 to TRBJ1-5; TRBD1 aligns across 7 bases. This CDR3 comprises 17 residues. After removal of 0 bases from V and 7 bases from J, the junction contained 13 bases not matched to a gene. The V gene's germline CDR1 is SGHDT and CDR2 YYEEEE. As DNA, the CDR3 is TGTGCCAGCAGCTTGGCTCCCGACAGGGAGTTAAACCAGCCCCAGCATTTT. Translated: CASSLAPDRELNQPQHF.

The table lists this clonotype with many counts. J is TRBJ2-1 and V is TRBV20-1, with 12 bases fitting TRBD2. CDR1 DFQATT and CDR2 SNEGSKA come from the germline V gene (reference sequence). The trim removed 7 bases at V and 4 bases at J, leaving 14 bases unmatched. The CDR3 has 17 amino acids. This CDR3 reads CSVLTAGLAGNYNEQFF. DNA of the CDR3: TGCAGTGTCCTGACCGCCGGACTAGCGGGGAATTACAATGAGCAGTTCTTC.

This clonotype has a count of ten or more. The chain uses TRBV20-1 and TRBJ1-5, with a weak D call TRBD1 (6 bases). Trimming pared 3 bases from V and 2 bases from J, leaving 14 bases between. This CDR3 contains 15 residues. The germline CDR1 and CDR2 sequences are DFQATT and SNEGSKA (reference sequence). In DNA form, the CDR3 reads TGCAGTGCTAGGGGTGGGACACCGGGCAATCAGCCCCAGCATTTT. This codes for CSARGGTPGNQPQHF.

This clonotype was detected ten times or more. The CDR3 protein is CASSVGSGGYNEQFF. Here the CDR3 DNA reads TGTGCCAGCAGCGTAGGTAGCGGGGGCTACAATGAGCAGTTCTTC. V gene TRBV9 combines with J gene TRBJ2-1, with 9 bases aligning to TRBD2. Trimming removed 0 bases from V and 3 bases from J; junction bases left unmatched: 1. The V gene's germline CDR1 is SGDLS and CDR2 YYNGEE. The CDR3 has 15 amino acids.